A selection of T cell receptor beta chains follows, all from one sample in a study of blood T cell repertoires in COVID-19. Produced via immunoSEQ multiplex PCR; TCRdb's table is partial and in-frame only. Among roughly 150,000 clones, 85% were seen once, and the ten largest hold around 8.9%. Sequenced input: peripheral blood. These receptors originate from a woman older than 75 with COVID-19, enrolled during active disease. The conserved cysteine and the conserved F or W are not part of the CDR3 here.

v_gene	CDR3aa
TRBV21-1	ASSQTQRRINNEQF
TRBV11-2	ASRPSGGNTGEQF
TRBV12-1	ASSSNTTGGEYAYEQY
TRBV5-1	ASGLRQGTTEAF
TRBV9	ASSVDSGDTLAKNIQY
TRBV27	ASSRPGSEQF
TRBV6-1	ASSEAGIAGATEQF
TRBV5-1	ASSLGASGAEETQY
TRBV6-5	ASSYTTGRGGETQY
TRBV5-4	ASSFGQNSPLH
TRBV19	ASSRQGPNQPQH
TRBV2	ASSWDTLSNQPQH
TRBV5-1	ASSWDRETGELF
TRBV19	ASSTPRDSNSNQPQH
TRBV5-1	ASSLVVSGPRDTQY
TRBV18	ASSPRTENQPQH
TRBV28	ASSLAGTENEKLF
TRBV6-6	ASSSGTGTFNEQF
TRBV3-1/TRBV3-2	ASSQAGTGYGIQY
TRBV3-1/TRBV3-2	ASSDTDSGANVLT
TRBV5-1	ASSLASQRGYYGYT
TRBV29-1	SVGDGGAKN
TRBV7-3	ASSLTPGAPNTGELF
TRBV5-5	ASSLEITGRGLF
TRBV3-1/TRBV3-2	ASSRVGGRQF
TRBV20-1	SASPRSYNEQF
TRBV2	ASSKRSTSISYEQY
TRBV5-1	ASSPTGNEADTQY
TRBV5-1	ASSLGQGLSEAF
TRBV7-9	ASSLGSAGDYGYT
TRBV14	ASSQGGRDSEQY
TRBV9	ASSVTYTGNGGYT
TRBV7-9	ASSVPGQGGNTIY
TRBV10-3	AISASGQGAGNTIY
TRBV13	ASRKRGGNMNTEAF
TRBV6-5	ASRGGGENTEAF
TRBV18	ASSADRANGYT
TRBV5-5	ASSPGTGTGYEQY
TRBV7-3	ASSAQIGLYNEQF
TRBV9	ASSGGQGAGGPQH
TRBV7-2	ASSPGTASPAGYT
TRBV18	ASSPEARPQH
TRBV5-4	ASSPEGGGVLGPGA
TRBV5-1	ASSVSGGDIGTQY
TRBV5-5	ASSAGLSGANVLT
TRBV18	ASSTGLSGVTYEQY
TRBV28	ASRAPGQGTGELF
TRBV5-1	ASSLPLRTSGRTGELF
TRBV15	ATSRDGTGMNTEAF
TRBV7-2	ASSSMGYAGYT
TRBV19	ASRSGGLLQETQY
TRBV5-1	ASSLAPTGAQETQY
TRBV29-1	SVTGVDYGYT
TRBV4-2	ASSRGSGSIIEQF
TRBV5-4	ASSLGGALNTGELF
TRBV5-1	ASSLTGTGFTDTQY
TRBV6-5	ASRTGNLNEKLF
TRBV5-1	ASSFTTGANTEAF